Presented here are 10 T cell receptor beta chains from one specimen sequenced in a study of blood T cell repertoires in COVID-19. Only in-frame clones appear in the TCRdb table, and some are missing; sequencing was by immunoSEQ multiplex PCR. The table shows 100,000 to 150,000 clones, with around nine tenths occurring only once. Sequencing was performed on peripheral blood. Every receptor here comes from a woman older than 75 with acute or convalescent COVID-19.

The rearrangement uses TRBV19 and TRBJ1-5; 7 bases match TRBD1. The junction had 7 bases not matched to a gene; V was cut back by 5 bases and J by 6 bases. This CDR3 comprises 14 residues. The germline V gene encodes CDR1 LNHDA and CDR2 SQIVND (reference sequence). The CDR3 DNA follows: TGTGCCAGTAGTGCTACAGGGGCGGCTCAGCCCCAGCATTTT. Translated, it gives CASSATGAAQPQHF.

The CDR3 protein is CASRRFAEAFF. The CDR3 DNA is TGTGCCAGCAGGAGGTTTGCTGAAGCTTTCTTT. The J gene is TRBJ1-1, the V gene TRBV6-5; unclear D gene. The V end was cut by 6 bases, the J end by 6 bases, with 8 bases between. Germline values: CDR1 MNHEY, CDR2 SVGAGI. CDR3 length: 11 amino acids.

This chain's CDR3 is CASRTAGQGKDEYF. The CDR3 DNA sequence: TGTGCCAGCAGGACGGCGGGACAGGGCAAAGACGAGTACTTC. V and J are TRBV6-1 and TRBJ2-7; 9 positions agree with TRBD1. The trim removed 6 bases at V and 11 bases at J, leaving 14 bases unmatched. CDR3 length equals 14 residues. Germline lookup yields CDR1 MNHNS and CDR2 SASEGT.

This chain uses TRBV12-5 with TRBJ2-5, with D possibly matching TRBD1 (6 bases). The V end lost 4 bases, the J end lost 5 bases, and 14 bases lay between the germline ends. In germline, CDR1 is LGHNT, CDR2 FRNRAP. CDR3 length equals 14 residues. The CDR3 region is CASGSGQPGETQYF. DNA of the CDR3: TGTGCTAGTGGTTCCGGACAGCCGGGGGAGACCCAGTACTTC.

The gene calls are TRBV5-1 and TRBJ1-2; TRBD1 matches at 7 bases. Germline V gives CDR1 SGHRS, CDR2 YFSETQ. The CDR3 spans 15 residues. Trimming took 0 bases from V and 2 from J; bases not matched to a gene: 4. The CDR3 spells CASSLAAGGNYGYTF. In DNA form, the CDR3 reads TGCGCCAGCAGCTTGGCGGCAGGGGGGAACTATGGCTACACCTTC.

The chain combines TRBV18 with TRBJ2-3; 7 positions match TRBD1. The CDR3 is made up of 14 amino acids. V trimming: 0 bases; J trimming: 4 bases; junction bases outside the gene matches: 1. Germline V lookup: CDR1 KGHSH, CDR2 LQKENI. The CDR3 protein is CASSPPTGPDTQYF. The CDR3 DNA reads TGTGCCAGCTCACCACCGACAGGGCCAGATACGCAGTATTTT.

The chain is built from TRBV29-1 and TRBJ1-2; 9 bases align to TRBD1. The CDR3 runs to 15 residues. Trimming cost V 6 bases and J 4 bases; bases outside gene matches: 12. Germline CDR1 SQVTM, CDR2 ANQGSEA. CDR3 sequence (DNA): TGCAGCGTCGATTCAACAGGGGGCCGGGGCTATGGCTACACCTTC. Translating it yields CSVDSTGGRGYGYTF.

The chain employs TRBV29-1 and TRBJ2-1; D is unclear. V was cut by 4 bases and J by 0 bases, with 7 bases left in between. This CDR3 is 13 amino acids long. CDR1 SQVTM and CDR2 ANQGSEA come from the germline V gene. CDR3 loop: CSVVPDSYNEQFF. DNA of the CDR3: TGCAGCGTTGTCCCAGACTCCTACAATGAGCAGTTCTTC.

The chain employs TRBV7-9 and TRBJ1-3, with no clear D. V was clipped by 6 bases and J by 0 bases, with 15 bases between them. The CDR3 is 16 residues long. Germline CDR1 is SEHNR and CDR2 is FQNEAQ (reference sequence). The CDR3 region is CASSPAIHYSGNTIYF. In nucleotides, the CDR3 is TGTGCCAGCAGTCCAGCGATACACTACTCTGGAAACACCATATATTTT.

This CDR3 is CASSDSTGGNTEAFF. The CDR3 bases are TGTGCCAGCAGTGACTCGACAGGGGGAAACACTGAAGCTTTCTTT. The chain joins TRBV6-4 to TRBJ1-1, with TRBD1 identical over 9 bases. This CDR3 region has 15 residues. CDR1 is MRHNA, CDR2 SNTAGT, per germline. V was clipped by 0 bases and J by 2 bases; unmatched bases: 1.